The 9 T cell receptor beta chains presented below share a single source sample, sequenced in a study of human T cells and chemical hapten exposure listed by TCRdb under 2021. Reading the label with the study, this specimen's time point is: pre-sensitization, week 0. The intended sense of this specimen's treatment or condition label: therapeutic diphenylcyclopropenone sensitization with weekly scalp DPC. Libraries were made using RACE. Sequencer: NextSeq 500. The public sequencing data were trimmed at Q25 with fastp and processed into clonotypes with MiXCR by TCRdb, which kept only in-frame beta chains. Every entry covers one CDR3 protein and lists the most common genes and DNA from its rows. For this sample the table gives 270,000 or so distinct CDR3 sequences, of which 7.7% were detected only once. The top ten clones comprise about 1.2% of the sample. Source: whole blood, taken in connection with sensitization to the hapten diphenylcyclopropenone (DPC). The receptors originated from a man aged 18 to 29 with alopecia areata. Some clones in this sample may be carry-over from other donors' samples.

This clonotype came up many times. CDR3 bases: TGCAGCGTTGATAGCAGGGAATATGGCTACACCTTC. Translation: CSVDSREYGYTF. V gene TRBV29-1 combines with J gene TRBJ1-2, with a tentative D call TRBD1 (5 bases). The germline gives CDR1 SQVTM, CDR2 ANQGSEA. The CDR3 is 12 residues long. Trimming took 3 bases from V and 5 from J, leaving 10 bases between them.

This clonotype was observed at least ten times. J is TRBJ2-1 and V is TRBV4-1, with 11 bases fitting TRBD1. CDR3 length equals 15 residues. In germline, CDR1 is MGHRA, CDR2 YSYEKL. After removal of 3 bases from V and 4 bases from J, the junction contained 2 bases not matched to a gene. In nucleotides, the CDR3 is TGCGCCAGCAGCCAGGGACAGGGGGTTTACAATGAGCAGTTCTTC. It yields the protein CASSQGQGVYNEQFF.

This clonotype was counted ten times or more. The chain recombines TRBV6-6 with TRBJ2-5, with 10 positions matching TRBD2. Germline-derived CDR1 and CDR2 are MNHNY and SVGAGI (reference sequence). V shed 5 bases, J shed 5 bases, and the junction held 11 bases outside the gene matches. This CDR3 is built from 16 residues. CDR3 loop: CASSDPLAGVWETQYF. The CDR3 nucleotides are TGTGCCAGCAGTGACCCCCTAGCGGGGGTTTGGGAGACCCAGTACTTC.

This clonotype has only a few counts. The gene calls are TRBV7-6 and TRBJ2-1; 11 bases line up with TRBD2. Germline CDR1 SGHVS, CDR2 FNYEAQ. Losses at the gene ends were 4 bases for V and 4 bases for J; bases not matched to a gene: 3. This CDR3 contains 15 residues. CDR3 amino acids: CASSSTSGRYNEQFF. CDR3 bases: TGTGCCAGCAGCTCTACTAGCGGGAGATACAATGAGCAGTTCTTC.

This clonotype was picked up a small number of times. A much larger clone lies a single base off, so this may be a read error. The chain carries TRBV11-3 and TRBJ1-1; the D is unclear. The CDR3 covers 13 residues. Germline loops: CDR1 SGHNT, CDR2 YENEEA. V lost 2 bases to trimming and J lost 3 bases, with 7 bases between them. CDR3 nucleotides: TGTGCCAGCAGCTTAAGGGCCTACACTGAAGCTTTCTTT. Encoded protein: CASSLRAYTEAFF.

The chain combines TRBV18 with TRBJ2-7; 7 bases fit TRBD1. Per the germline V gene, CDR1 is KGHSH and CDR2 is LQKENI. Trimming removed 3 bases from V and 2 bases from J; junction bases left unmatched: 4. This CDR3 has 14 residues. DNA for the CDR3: TGTGCCAGCTCACCCTTAAGGGGGCCCTACGAGCAGTACGTC. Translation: CASSPLRGPYEQYV.

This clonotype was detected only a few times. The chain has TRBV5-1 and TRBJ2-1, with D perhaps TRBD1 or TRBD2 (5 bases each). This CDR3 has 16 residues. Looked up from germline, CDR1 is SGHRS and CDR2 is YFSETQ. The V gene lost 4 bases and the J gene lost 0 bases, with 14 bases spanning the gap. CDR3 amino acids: CASSPGTVSSYNEQFF. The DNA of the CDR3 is TGCGCCAGCAGCCCCGGGACCGTCAGCTCCTACAATGAGCAGTTCTTC.

CDR3 in amino acids: CASSLPRGYGYTF. The CDR3, as DNA: TGTGCCAGCAGCTTACCAAGGGGGTATGGCTACACCTTC. This chain uses TRBV7-9 with TRBJ1-2; TRBD1 might be the D (6 bases). Looked up from germline, CDR1 is SEHNR and CDR2 is FQNEAQ (reference sequence). The length of the CDR3 is 13 residues. V dropped 2 bases and J dropped 5 bases, with 9 bases sitting between them.

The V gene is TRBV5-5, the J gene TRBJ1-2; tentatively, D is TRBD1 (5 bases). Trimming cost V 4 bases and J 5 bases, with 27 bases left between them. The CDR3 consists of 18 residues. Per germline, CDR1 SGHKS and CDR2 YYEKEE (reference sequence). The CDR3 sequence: CASSPRGAISHLGYGYTF. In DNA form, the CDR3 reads TGTGCCAGCAGCCCGAGAGGGGCCATCTCCCATCTTGGGTATGGCTACACCTTC.